This entry lists 19 T cell receptor beta chains sequenced from one sample in a study of OX40 agonist ivuxolimab in advanced cancers. Assay: immunoSEQ multiplex PCR; the TCRdb copy retains only in-frame clones and omits some. Counted here are 100,000 to 150,000 clones, roughly 90% occurring once; the ten biggest clones make up around 0.84%. The material was CD4+ or CD8+ T cells sorted from blood, obtained in a trial of the OX40 agonist ivuxolimab. These receptors originate from an adult with an advanced solid tumor such as melanoma, head and neck, liver or kidney cancer.

The chain carries TRBV6-6 and TRBJ2-5; 11 bases match TRBD2. Germline loops: CDR1 MNHNY, CDR2 SVGAGI (reference sequence). The CDR3 contains 16 residues. The J segment lost 5 bases and the V segment lost 2 bases, leaving 7 bases of the junction unmatched. Here the CDR3 reads CASSYMGLAAGETQYF. The CDR3 coding sequence is TGTGCCAGCAGTTACATGGGACTAGCGGCAGGGGAGACCCAGTACTTC.

This clone was counted only a few times. The J gene is TRBJ2-1, the V gene TRBV28; unclear D gene. Germline V gene sequence: CDR1 MDHEN, CDR2 SYDVKM. The CDR3 is made up of 19 amino acids. The V end lost 6 bases, the J end lost 0 bases, and 24 bases lay between the germline ends. CDR3 DNA sequence: TGTGCCAGCAGCACCCTAAGCCCCCAAGTTGTGGGCTCCTACAATGAGCAGTTCTTC. Encoded protein: CASSTLSPQVVGSYNEQFF. Based on the CDR3 plus reference TRBV28 and TRBJ2-1, the full variable domain is DVKVTQSSRYLVKRTGEKVFLECVQDMDHENMFWYRQDPGLGLRLIYFSYDVKMKEKGDIPEGYSVSREKKERFSLILESASTNQTSMYLCASSTLSPQVVGSYNEQFFGPGTRLTVL.

The chain links TRBV25-1 to TRBJ1-4; weak D call: TRBD1 (5 bases). Per the germline V gene, CDR1 is MGHDK and CDR2 is SYGVNS. The V end lost 7 bases, the J end lost 5 bases, and 8 bases lay between the germline ends. The CDR3 spans 12 residues. CDR3 loop: CASKQGNEKLFF. CDR3 nucleotides: TGTGCCAGCAAGCAGGGAAATGAAAAACTGTTTTTT.

The gene calls are TRBV27 and TRBJ2-7; 10 nucleotides agree with TRBD1. Looked up from germline, CDR1 is MNHEY and CDR2 is SMNVEV (reference sequence). The junction had 9 bases not matched to a gene; V was cut back by 4 bases and J by 6 bases. The CDR3 totals 15 residues. The CDR3 nucleotides read TGTGCCAGCAGTTCCGACAGGGGGCCATACCGCGAGCAGTACTTC. Translation gives CASSSDRGPYREQYF.

This chain joins TRBV28 and TRBJ1-5, with 7 bases matching TRBD1. The CDR3 sequence is 15 residues long. V gave up 8 bases and J gave up 7 bases; unmatched junction bases: 14. Germline CDR1 is MDHEN and CDR2 is SYDVKM. The chain's CDR3 is CASLLDRQIQQPQHF. CDR3 bases: TGTGCCAGCCTCCTGGACAGGCAAATTCAACAGCCCCAGCATTTT.

The chain combines TRBV9 with TRBJ1-4, with D perhaps matching TRBD1 (5 bases). V was clipped by 0 bases and J by 5 bases, with 11 bases between them. The germline V gene has CDR1 SGDLS and CDR2 YYNGEE. The CDR3 sequence is 15 residues long. The CDR3 region is CASSVGDGGNEKLFF. DNA for the CDR3: TGTGCCAGCAGCGTAGGGGACGGCGGAAATGAAAAACTGTTTTTT.

The chain carries TRBV14 and TRBJ2-6, with D hard to call. V was clipped by 2 bases and J by 0 bases, with 11 bases between them. Germline V gene data show CDR1 as SGHDN and CDR2 as FVKESK. CDR3 length equals 17 residues. CDR3 in amino acids: CASSQPGRTSGANVLTF. Here the CDR3 DNA reads TGTGCCAGCAGCCAACCCGGCCGGACCTCTGGGGCCAACGTCCTGACTTTC.

This chain joins TRBV6-1 and TRBJ1-1; D not certain. V dropped 3 bases and J dropped 1 base, with 6 bases sitting between them. Germline V gene lookup returns CDR1 MNHNS and CDR2 SASEGT. The CDR3 consists of 13 residues. The CDR3 region is CASSEGRNTEAFF. For the CDR3, the DNA is TGTGCCAGCAGTGAGGGCCGGAACACTGAAGCTTTCTTT.

The J gene is TRBJ2-3, the V gene TRBV7-3; no definite D call. V was pared by 4 bases and J by 2 bases, with 7 bases between. In germline, CDR1 is SGHTA, CDR2 FQGTGA. The CDR3 totals 13 residues. CDR3 DNA sequence: TGTGCCAGCAGCTCTACGTACACAGATACGCAGTATTTT. Protein sequence: CASSSTYTDTQYF.

By frequency in the sample, this clone is medium-sized (0.01 to 0.1%). This chain connects TRBV7-6 to TRBJ2-7; D not certain. The CDR3 totals 11 residues. The V gene's germline CDR1 is SGHVS and CDR2 FNYEAQ. V was pared by 0 bases and J by 11 bases, with 8 bases between. CDR3 residues: CASSLAEKEYF. For the CDR3, the DNA is TGTGCCAGCAGCTTAGCGGAAAAGGAGTACTTC.

DNA of the CDR3: TGTGCCAGCAGCTTAGAAGGCGGGACCGCCTACGAGCAGTACTTC. Translated, it gives CASSLEGGTAYEQYF. V and J are TRBV11-3 and TRBJ2-7, with a tentative D call TRBD2 (6 bases). The CDR3 contains 15 residues. CDR1 is SGHNT and CDR2 is YENEEA in the germline V gene. Trimming pared 0 bases from V and 2 bases from J, leaving 11 bases between.

The sample holds many counts of this clone. The chain combines TRBV9 with TRBJ1-2; TRBD1 aligns across 7 bases. The germline gives CDR1 SGDLS, CDR2 YYNGEE. Trimming took 0 bases from V and 3 from J; bases not matched to a gene: 5. This CDR3 has 15 amino acids. The CDR3, as DNA: TGTGCCAGCAGCGTAGCTCCAGGGGGGGACTATGGCTACACCTTC. As protein: CASSVAPGGDYGYTF.

The J gene is TRBJ2-5, the V gene TRBV9; 9 bases align to TRBD2. Germline V gives CDR1 SGDLS, CDR2 YYNGEE. With V trimmed by 0 bases and J by 5 bases, 2 bases remained unmatched. This CDR3 spans 14 amino acids. CDR3 loop: CASSVVAGGETQYF. The CDR3, as DNA: TGTGCCAGCAGCGTAGTGGCGGGAGGGGAGACCCAGTACTTC.

The CDR3 sequence is CASRGLSNTGELFF. In DNA form, the CDR3 reads TGTGCCAGTAGGGGACTATCGAACACCGGGGAGCTGTTTTTT. This chain joins TRBV9 and TRBJ2-2, with 7 bases aligning to TRBD2. The V gene end was trimmed by 8 bases and the J gene end by 0 bases; junction bases not matched to a gene: 4. CDR3 size: 14 residues. Per germline, CDR1 SGDLS and CDR2 YYNGEE. The full variable domain, completed using reference TRBV9 and TRBJ2-2, is DSGVTQTPKHLITATGQRVTLRCSPRSGDLSVYWYQQSLDQGLQFLIQYYNGEERAKGNILERFSAQQFPDLHSELNLSSLELGDSALYFCASRGLSNTGELFFGEGSRLTVL.

This chain joins TRBV14 and TRBJ2-1; 11 bases match TRBD2. Trimming removed 3 bases from V and 6 bases from J; junction bases left unmatched: 7. Per the germline V gene, CDR1 is SGHDN and CDR2 is FVKESK. This CDR3 is built from 16 residues. CDR3 in DNA: TGTGCCAGCAGCCAGCCGACTAGCGGGAATTTCAATGAGCAGTTCTTC. It specifies CASSQPTSGNFNEQFF.

This rearrangement joins TRBV19 to TRBJ2-1, with 12 bases fitting TRBD2. The CDR3 length is 17 residues. The ends lost 3 bases at V and 9 bases at J; junction bases unmatched: 12. CDR1 and CDR2 (germline): LNHDA, SQIVND (reference sequence). CDR3 DNA: TGTGCCAGTAGTATGGTGTGGACTAGCGGGACGAAGGCTGAGCAGTTCTTC. Residues: CASSMVWTSGTKAEQFF.

This chain uses TRBV18 with TRBJ1-2; D perhaps matches TRBD1 (6 bases). The CDR3 is 14 residues long. Germline V gene data show CDR1 as KGHSH and CDR2 as LQKENI. With 3 bases removed from V and 6 bases from J, the gap between germline ends came to 14 bases. The CDR3 region is CASSPNQGMNGYTF. As DNA, the CDR3 is TGTGCCAGCTCACCTAACCAGGGGATGAATGGCTACACCTTC.

V usage is TRBV11-3 and J usage is TRBJ2-1; the match to TRBD2 covers 11 bases. V shed 5 bases and J 7 bases; nucleotides not matched to a gene: 10. Germline V gene data show CDR1 as SGHNT and CDR2 as YENEEA. The CDR3 consists of 16 residues. The CDR3 bases are TGTGCCAGCAGCCCCCACCTAGCGGGAGGCGGAAATGAGCAGTTCTTC. This gives the protein CASSPHLAGGGNEQFF.

The V gene is TRBV12-1, the J gene TRBJ1-2. TRBV12-1 is assigned pseudogene status. This CDR3 has 11 amino acids. CDR3 residues: CASSPAGGYTF. Written as DNA, the CDR3 is TGTGCCAGCAGCCCAGCGGGCGGCTACACCTTC.